This T cell receptor (beta chain) came from a study of molecular identifiers for immune sequencing clone quantification. The germline V gene has CDR1 MNHEY and CDR2 SMNVEV (reference sequence). The CDR3 consists of 15 residues. A note on this clonotype: One end of the junction does not line up with germline, which may come from a read error.

Each CDR3 protein is one row after TCRdb ran MiXCR on the PCR reads. The table includes under 800,000 distinct CDR3 sequences, 25% detected once. Sequencing was performed on naive CD8+ T cells from blood, with Jurkat cell RNA spiked in. Subset meaning: FACS-sorted CD8+CD4-CCR7+CD45RA+ naive T cells. The chain carries TRBV27 and TRBJ2-7; 11 nucleotides agree with TRBD2. The clonotype was recovered from a human donor in good health. Some libraries in this study had Jurkat cell RNA spiked in. The CDR3 nucleotides read TGTGCCAGCAGGCCCGCTAGCGGGAGGACTAGTCCAAAAGACTTC. Translated: CASRPASGRTSPKDF.